Following are 20 T cell receptor beta chains from one sample sequenced in a study of OX40 agonist ivuxolimab in advanced cancers. TCRdb's table, derived via immunoSEQ multiplex PCR, lists solely in-frame clones and lacks some. The profile shows 95,000 to 100,000 clones, roughly 83% of them singletons. The input for sequencing was CD4+ or CD8+ T cells sorted from blood, taken in a trial of the OX40 agonist ivuxolimab. The receptor source for this set is an adult with an advanced solid tumor such as melanoma, head and neck, liver or kidney cancer.

The CDR3, as DNA: TGTGCCAGCAGCTTAGCTTGGGGGCCTAATGAAAAACTGTTTTTT. Its translation is CASSLAWGPNEKLFF. The gene calls are TRBV7-2 and TRBJ1-4, with D tentatively TRBD1 (6 bases). The CDR3 contains 15 residues. V was shortened by 0 bases and J by 3 bases, with 8 bases between the two germline ends. Germline V gives CDR1 SGHTA, CDR2 FQGNSA.

The rearrangement links TRBV7-9 to TRBJ1-1; no definite D call. Germline CDR1 is SEHNR and CDR2 is FQNEAQ (reference sequence). The CDR3 extends over 12 amino acids. Trimming took 5 bases from V and 8 from J, leaving 12 bases between them. The DNA of the CDR3 is TGTGCCAGCAGCCCGAACGGGAGAGAAGCTTTCTTT. This codes for CASSPNGREAFF.

This clone has only a few counts. This CDR3 is CASSLVPGTYGYTF. The CDR3 DNA is TGTGCCAGCAGCTTAGTTCCAGGTACCTATGGCTACACCTTC. V and J are TRBV11-2 and TRBJ1-2, with D unclear. This CDR3 comprises 14 residues. The germline V and J ends were trimmed by 1 base and 4 bases, with 10 bases remaining between them. Per the germline V gene, CDR1 is SGHAT and CDR2 is FQNNGV.

This clone showed up just a few times. J is TRBJ2-5 and V is TRBV28; a possible D gene is TRBD2 (5 bases). Deletions cut 5 bases from V and 6 bases from J, with 13 bases between. Germline V CDR1 and CDR2: MDHEN, SYDVKM. This CDR3 comprises 13 residues. CDR3 loop: CASSEGQRQTQYF. DNA of the CDR3: TGTGCCAGCAGTGAGGGCCAGCGGCAGACCCAGTACTTC.

The chain recombines TRBV9 with TRBJ2-7; D not resolved. The CDR3 length is 13 residues. Germline CDR1 and CDR2: SGDLS and YYNGEE. V lost 4 bases and J lost 5, with 13 bases in between. The CDR3 DNA reads as TGTGCCAGCAGCCCCCGGTGGGGTCACGAGCAGTACTTC. It translates to CASSPRWGHEQYF.

The V and J genes are TRBV6-5 and TRBJ2-1; TRBD2 matches 9 bases. J was trimmed by 9 bases and V by 5 bases; bases with no gene match: 8. Germline CDR1 reads MNHEY; CDR2 reads SVGAGI. This CDR3 spans 14 amino acids. This CDR3 reads CASSSGGWSGEQFF. CDR3 coding DNA: TGTGCCAGCAGTAGCGGGGGGTGGAGTGGTGAGCAGTTCTTC.

The rearrangement links TRBV4-2 to TRBJ2-5; TRBD2 matches at 10 bases. V was pared by 4 bases and J by 4 bases, with 9 bases of the junction left unmatched. This CDR3 is 16 amino acids long. Germline-derived CDR1 and CDR2 are LGHNA and YNFKEQ. CDR3 region: CASSPQERGGSETQYF. DNA of the CDR3: TGTGCCAGCAGCCCCCAGGAGCGGGGGGGCTCAGAGACCCAGTACTTC.

In this sample, this clone turned up many times. Written as DNA, the CDR3 is TGTGCCAGCAAGCGACAGACTAATGAAAAACTGTTTTTT. It translates to CASKRQTNEKLFF. The V call is TRBV6-1, the J call TRBJ1-4; tentative D call: TRBD1 (5 bases). Trimming pared 7 bases from V and 2 bases from J, leaving 8 bases between. Germline CDR1 is MNHNS and CDR2 is SASEGT. The CDR3 contains 13 residues.

This chain links TRBV27 with TRBJ1-6, with D perhaps TRBD1 (5 bases). CDR3 length: 15 amino acids. V lost 2 bases and J 7 bases, leaving 12 bases between the germline ends. The V gene's germline CDR1 is MNHEY and CDR2 SMNVEV (reference sequence). CDR3 loop: CASSLEQGVNSPLHF. The CDR3 DNA reads as TGTGCCAGCAGTTTAGAGCAGGGTGTAAATTCACCCCTCCACTTT.

This sequence joins TRBV5-1 and TRBJ2-4; D remains unclear. Deletions cut 0 bases from V and 3 bases from J, with 4 bases between. CDR1 and CDR2 (germline): SGHRS, YFSETQ. The CDR3 is 13 residues long. CDR3 sequence: CASSLEDKNIQYF. CDR3 DNA: TGCGCCAGCAGCTTGGAAGACAAAAACATTCAGTACTTC. Full variable domain (remainder filled in from reference TRBV5-1 and TRBJ2-4): KAGVTQTPRYLIKTRGQQVTLSCSPISGHRSVSWYQQTPGQGLQFLFEYFSETQRNKGNFPGRFSGRQFSNSRSEMNVSTLELGDSALYLCASSLEDKNIQYFGAGTRLSVL.

This chain links TRBV11-3 with TRBJ2-1, with 9 bases matching TRBD1. This CDR3 is 14 amino acids long. CDR1 SGHNT and CDR2 YENEEA come from the germline V gene. V dropped 5 bases and J dropped 7; count of bases not matched to a gene: 6. For the CDR3, the DNA is TGTGCCAGCAGCCCCGGGACAGGGTTGAATGAGCAGTTCTTC. It translates to CASSPGTGLNEQFF.

This clone has a single count. This rearrangement joins TRBV5-1 to TRBJ1-3; D unresolved. V lost 3 bases and J 0 bases, leaving 7 bases between the germline ends. The CDR3 spans 14 residues. Germline V gene data show CDR1 as SGHRS and CDR2 as YFSETQ. The chain's CDR3 is CASSYGSSGNTIYF. CDR3 DNA: TGCGCCAGCAGCTACGGAAGCTCTGGAAACACCATATATTTT.

This clone appeared once. The chain has TRBV10-3 and TRBJ2-7; TRBD2 agrees at 9 bases. The V segment lost 0 bases and the J segment 4 bases; nucleotides outside the gene matches: 4. Germline assignment: CDR1 ENHRY and CDR2 SYGVKD. This CDR3 comprises 15 residues. CDR3 region: CAISESAGGPYEQYF. The CDR3 DNA reads as TGTGCCATCAGTGAGTCTGCGGGAGGGCCGTACGAGCAGTACTTC.

This clone was seen a single time. This chain joins TRBV4-3 and TRBJ2-1; 13 nucleotides line up with TRBD2. V lost 6 bases to trimming and J lost 9 bases; unmatched junction nucleotides: 17. Germline V gene lookup returns CDR1 LGHNA and CDR2 YSLEER. This CDR3 is built from 18 residues. The CDR3 DNA follows: TGCGCCAGCAGTCCGGGACTAGCGGGATTTATCGGGAAGGGTGAGCAGTTCTTC. Its protein product is CASSPGLAGFIGKGEQFF.

This clone has a handful of counts. The V call is TRBV7-3, the J call TRBJ2-1; no reliable D call. The CDR3 totals 15 residues. In germline, CDR1 is SGHTA, CDR2 FQGTGA. The V and J ends lost 5 bases and 4 bases respectively, with 15 bases between them. CDR3 nucleotides: TGTGCCAGCAGCGTTACACCTTCCCCATACAATGAGCAGTTCTTC. Amino acids: CASSVTPSPYNEQFF.

J is TRBJ2-5 and V is TRBV7-2, with unresolved D. The J call is doubtful: the DNA matches TRBJ2-7 better. In germline, CDR1 is SGHTA, CDR2 FQGNSA. The CDR3 runs 14 residues. The CDR3 loop reads CASSLAGRSYEQYF. The CDR3 region has the DNA TGTGCCAGCAGCTTAGCTGGTCGGTCCTACGAGCAGTACTTC.

V usage is TRBV29-1 and J usage is TRBJ1-4; 12 bases match TRBD1. Germline assignment: CDR1 SQVTM and CDR2 ANQGSEA. The CDR3 consists of 15 residues. With V trimmed by 5 bases and J by 3 bases, 4 bases remained unmatched. The DNA for the CDR3 is TGCAGCGTTAGGGACAGGGGGCTGGCTAATGAAAAACTGTTTTTT. Translated: CSVRDRGLANEKLFF.

This clone was seen a single time. The rearrangement links TRBV4-1 to TRBJ1-4; TRBD1 matches at 8 bases. V lost 6 bases to trimming and J lost 8 bases; unmatched junction nucleotides: 11. The CDR3 extends over 15 amino acids. Germline V gene sequence: CDR1 MGHRA, CDR2 YSYEKL. CDR3 in amino acids: CASSPPGQGREKLFF. DNA for the CDR3: TGCGCCAGCAGTCCCCCCGGACAGGGTCGGGAAAAACTGTTTTTT.

The table lists this clone with a count of one. This chain joins TRBV28 and TRBJ1-2, with D maybe TRBD1 (5 bases). The V end was cut by 6 bases, the J end by 3 bases, with 11 bases between. Germline loops: CDR1 MDHEN, CDR2 SYDVKM. This CDR3 has 13 amino acids. CDR3 loop: CASSPGPHYGYTF. The CDR3 bases are TGTGCCAGCAGCCCGGGGCCCCACTATGGCTACACCTTC.

The J gene is TRBJ1-3, the V gene TRBV5-5; no firm D call. Germline CDR1 and CDR2: SGHKS and YYEKEE (reference sequence). V was pared by 1 base and J by 0 bases, with 5 bases between. This CDR3 contains 14 residues. This CDR3 is CASSLSSSGNTIYF. CDR3 DNA: TGTGCCAGCAGCTTGAGTAGCTCTGGAAACACCATATATTTT. Variable domain in full (rest from reference TRBV5-5 and TRBJ1-3): DAGVTQSPTHLIKTRGQQVTLRCSPISGHKSVSWYQQVLGQGPQFIFQYYEKEERGRGNFPDRFSARQFPNYSSELNVNALLLGDSALYLCASSLSSSGNTIYFGEGSWLTVV.